The source of this TCR beta chain is a study of blood T cell repertoires in COVID-19. Study-level information: Samples representing acute and convalescent COVID-19 were sourced from the United States, Italy and Spain. In each case, the material was cDNA or gDNA derived from T cells, B-cell-depleted T cells, or PBMCs.

Per the study methods: For nucleated cells, counts were estimated from reference gene primer amplification. TCRdb's table, derived via immunoSEQ multiplex PCR, lists solely in-frame clones and lacks some. The V and J calls and clone size are taken from that table; D and trimming were inferred from the DNA. The sample lists 200,000 to 250,000 clones; around 80% were seen once. The CDR3 loop spans 14 amino acids. The junction had 7 bases not matched to a gene; V was cut back by 6 bases and J by 8 bases. Germline-derived CDR1 and CDR2 are MNHEY and SVGAGI. The clonotype comes from a human donor in a cohort sampled during active COVID-19. Sequenced material: peripheral blood. This sequence joins TRBV6-5 and TRBJ1-4; 9 bases fit TRBD1. CDR3 sequence: CASSDLGQGEKLFF. CDR3 nucleotides: TGTGCCAGCAGCGACCTGGGACAGGGCGAAAAACTGTTTTTT.